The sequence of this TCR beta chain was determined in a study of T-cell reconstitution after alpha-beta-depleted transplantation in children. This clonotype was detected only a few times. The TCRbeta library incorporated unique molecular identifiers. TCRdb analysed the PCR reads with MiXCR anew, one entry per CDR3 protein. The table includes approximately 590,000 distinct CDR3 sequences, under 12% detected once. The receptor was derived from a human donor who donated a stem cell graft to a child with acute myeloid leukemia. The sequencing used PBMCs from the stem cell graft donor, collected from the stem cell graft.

In DNA, the CDR3 is TGTGCCATCAGTGAGGGGGGGACAGAGCAAGAGACCCAGTACTTC. Its protein product is CAISEGGTEQETQYF. V is TRBV10-3 and J is TRBJ2-5; possible D gene TRBD1, 7 bases. V lost 2 bases, J lost 2 bases, and 12 bases lay in between. CDR1 is ENHRY, CDR2 SYGVKD, per germline. The CDR3 extends over 15 amino acids.